The T cell receptor beta chain under discussion was sequenced for a study of blood T cell repertoires in COVID-19. Study-level background: Sources were T cells, B-cell-depleted T cells, or PBMCs; the material itself was cDNA or gDNA.

This CDR3 has 18 amino acids. Germline loops: CDR1 MNHEY, CDR2 SMNVEV (reference sequence). V dropped 2 bases and J dropped 0 bases, with 17 bases sitting between them. Sequencing used immunoSEQ multiplex PCR; TCRdb keeps in-frame clones, though not all of them. The sample shows fewer than 250,000 clones, under 90% of them seen only once. Source material: peripheral blood. The clonotype comes from a man aged 45-65 years with COVID-19, enrolled during active disease. This chain joins TRBV27 and TRBJ2-1; D might be TRBD2 (6 bases). CDR3 sequence reads: CASSLRGAGQSSYNEQFF. As DNA, the CDR3 is TGTGCCAGCAGTTTAAGAGGAGCGGGCCAGAGCTCCTACAATGAGCAGTTCTTC.